The clone carrying this TCR beta chain was seen a single time. CDR3 length equals 15 residues. V lost 10 bases, J lost 0 bases, and 9 bases stayed unmatched. CDR1 and CDR2 from the germline V gene are SGHVS and FNYEAQ. The data derive from a study of technical replicates of blood from a few donors. The table came from immunoSEQ multiplex PCR; TCRdb's copy has only in-frame clones and leaves some out. The data show 35,000 to 50,000 clones, roughly 96% seen once. The sample comprised T cells isolated from PBMCs. The chain is built from TRBV7-6 and TRBJ2-7, with TRBD2 identical over 10 bases. The clonotype comes from a human donor in good health. The CDR3 DNA is TGTGCCACCTCTAGCGGGAGTCCGATCTCCTACGAGCAGTACTTC. This translates into CATSSGSPISYEQYF. The full variable domain, with the rest looked up from reference TRBV7-6 and TRBJ2-7, is GAGVSQSPRYKVTKRGQDVALRCDPISGHVSLYWYRQALGQGPEFLTYFNYEAQQDKSGLPNDRFSAERPEGSISTLTIQRTEQRDSAMYRCATSSGSPISYEQYFGPGTRLTVT.